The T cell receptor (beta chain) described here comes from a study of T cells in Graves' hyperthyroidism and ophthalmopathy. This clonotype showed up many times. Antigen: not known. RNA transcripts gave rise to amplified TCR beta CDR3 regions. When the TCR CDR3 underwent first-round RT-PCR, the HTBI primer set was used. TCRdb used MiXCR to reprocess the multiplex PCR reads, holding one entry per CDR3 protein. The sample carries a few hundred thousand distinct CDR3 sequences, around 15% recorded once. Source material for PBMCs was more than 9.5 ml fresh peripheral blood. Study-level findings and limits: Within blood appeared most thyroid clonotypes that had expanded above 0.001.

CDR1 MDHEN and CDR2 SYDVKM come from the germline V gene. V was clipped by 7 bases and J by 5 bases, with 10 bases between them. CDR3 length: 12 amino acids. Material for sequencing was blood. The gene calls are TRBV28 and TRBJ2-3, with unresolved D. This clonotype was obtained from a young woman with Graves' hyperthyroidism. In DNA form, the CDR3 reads TGTGCCAGCACCCCCAACCGAGATACGCAGTATTTT. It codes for CASTPNRDTQYF.